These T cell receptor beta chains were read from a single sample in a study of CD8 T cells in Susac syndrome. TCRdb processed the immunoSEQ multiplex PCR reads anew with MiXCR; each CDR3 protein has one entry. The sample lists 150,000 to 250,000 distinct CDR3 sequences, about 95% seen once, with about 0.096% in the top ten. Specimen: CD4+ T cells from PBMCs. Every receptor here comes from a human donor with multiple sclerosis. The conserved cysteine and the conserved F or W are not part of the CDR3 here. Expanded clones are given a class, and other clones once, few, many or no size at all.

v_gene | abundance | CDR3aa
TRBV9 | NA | ASSVGQGPSTLH
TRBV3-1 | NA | ASSQRTTEAF
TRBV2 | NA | ASRGTGANEQF
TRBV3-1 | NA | ASSQATYIYERQY
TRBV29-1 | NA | SVLKRNQETQY
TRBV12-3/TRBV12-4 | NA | ASSSSGRGDIQY
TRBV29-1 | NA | SVYIATNEKLF
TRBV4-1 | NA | ASSQDILLGGYT
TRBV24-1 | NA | ATSDSDRPNEQF
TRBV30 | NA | AWSVPNNSPLH
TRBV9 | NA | ASSGGDRVVTEAF
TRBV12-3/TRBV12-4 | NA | ASSFEETQY
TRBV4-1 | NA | ASSRALQGNEQF
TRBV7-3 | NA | ASSIPGTAYNEQF
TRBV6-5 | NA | ASSRHRDLPQH
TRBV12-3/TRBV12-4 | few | ASSRNYEQY
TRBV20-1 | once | SANLNPTDTQY
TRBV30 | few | AWSPNYEQY
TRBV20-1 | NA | SARDLPNNYEQY
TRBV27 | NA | ASHLTGGSYNEQF
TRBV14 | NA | ASSPHMTGHEQF
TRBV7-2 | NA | ASSRFQETQY
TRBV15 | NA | ATSQRLDYEQY
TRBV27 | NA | ASSFWDPGLAGGEQY
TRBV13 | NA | ASSLGSGGELF
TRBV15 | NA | ATSRGTETQY
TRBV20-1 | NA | SATFTGDGNSPLH
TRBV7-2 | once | ASSLGAGQGGETQY
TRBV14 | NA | ASSPPGQRYGYT
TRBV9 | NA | ASSVGGADAVTQY
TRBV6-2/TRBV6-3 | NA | ASSYGTSGVGEQY
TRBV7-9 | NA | ASSLDRTDSYT
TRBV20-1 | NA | SLQGLTSTDTQY
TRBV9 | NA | ASSLTTSGPDTQY
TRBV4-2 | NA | ASSQVGTGYEQY
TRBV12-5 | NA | ASGLDVRYEQY
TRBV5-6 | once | ASSFEVDFSRQY
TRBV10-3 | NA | AISELEETQY
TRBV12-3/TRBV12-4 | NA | ASILGRGLDTEAF
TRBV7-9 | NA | ASSDGTGLF
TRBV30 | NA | AWRGTSPYNEQF
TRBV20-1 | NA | SASSSGGLLEQF
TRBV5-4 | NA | ASSWTSGGAYEQY
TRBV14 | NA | ASSQGTGRYQPQH
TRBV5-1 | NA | ASSPLGDDGYT
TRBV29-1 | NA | SVGLSGQGAEGYT
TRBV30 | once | AWSSSRTAKLF
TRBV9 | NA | ASSVSAEYGYT
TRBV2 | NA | ASSDLLGYTEAF
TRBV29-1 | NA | SVGPRQALNLKGYT
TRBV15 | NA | ATSRLAGAVTDTQY
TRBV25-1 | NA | ASSDPRGPGETQY
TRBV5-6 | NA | ASSLTLTEKLF
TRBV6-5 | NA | ASTHQRDENTEAF
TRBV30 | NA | AWSVKSGLALEAF